Shown below are 11 T cell receptor beta chains from a single sample sequenced in a study of OX40 agonist ivuxolimab in advanced cancers. Measured with immunoSEQ multiplex PCR; TCRdb has only the in-frame clones, and not every one. The data show fewer than 20,000 clones, with around 82% seen just once and about 4.1% held by the top ten. Sequencing used CD4+ or CD8+ T cells sorted from blood, obtained in a trial of the OX40 agonist ivuxolimab. These receptors originate from an adult with an advanced solid tumor such as melanoma, head and neck, liver or kidney cancer.

This clone was recorded only once. At one boundary the junction diverges from the germline segment, which might be a read error. The gene calls are TRBV7-3 and TRBJ1-1; D uncertain. The CDR3 sequence is 12 residues long. Germline V gene sequence: CDR1 SGHTA, CDR2 FQGTGA. The CDR3 spells CASGFGHHEAFF. In nucleotides, the CDR3 is TGTGCCAGCGGCTTTGGGCACCATGAAGCTTTCTTT.

The chain joins TRBV28 to TRBJ2-1; D may be TRBD2 (5 bases). CDR1 is MDHEN, CDR2 SYDVKM, per germline. The V end lost 6 bases, the J end lost 1 base, and 13 bases lay between the germline ends. The CDR3 loop spans 15 amino acids. The CDR3 sequence is CASRNARVSYNEQFF. CDR3 in DNA: TGTGCCAGCAGAAATGCGAGGGTTTCCTACAATGAGCAGTTCTTC.

The chain links TRBV28 to TRBJ2-7, with 9 positions matching TRBD1. Germline V gene lookup returns CDR1 MDHEN and CDR2 SYDVKM. The trim removed 6 bases at V and 4 bases at J, leaving 10 bases unmatched. There are 15 residues in the CDR3. CDR3 bases: TGTGCCAGCAGCTTACCACAGGGGGCGAGGTACGAGCAGTACTTC. This codes for CASSLPQGARYEQYF. Variable domain in full (rest from reference TRBV28 and TRBJ2-7): DVKVTQSSRYLVKRTGEKVFLECVQDMDHENMFWYRQDPGLGLRLIYFSYDVKMKEKGDIPEGYSVSREKKERFSLILESASTNQTSMYLCASSLPQGARYEQYFGPGTRLTVT.

The V call is TRBV27, the J call TRBJ1-1, with a weak D call TRBD1 (5 bases). CDR1 and CDR2 (germline): MNHEY, SMNVEV (reference sequence). The CDR3 is 13 amino acids. Deletions cut 7 bases from V and 1 base from J, with 10 bases between. CDR3 sequence (DNA): TGTGCCAGCACTCCCGACAGGAACACTGAAGCTTTCTTT. It encodes CASTPDRNTEAFF.

The rearrangement uses TRBV7-3 and TRBJ2-2, with D unclear. CDR3 length: 12 amino acids. From germline, CDR1 is SGHTA and CDR2 FQGTGA. V lost 6 bases and J 7 bases, leaving 9 bases between the germline ends. The CDR3 reads CASSLDHGELFF. In DNA form, the CDR3 reads TGTGCCAGCAGTTTGGACCACGGGGAGCTGTTTTTT.

V is TRBV14 and J is TRBJ1-5, with TRBD1 identical over 7 bases. Per germline, CDR1 SGHDN and CDR2 FVKESK. V shed 4 bases and J 9 bases; nucleotides not matched to a gene: 9. The CDR3 is 14 residues long. The CDR3 DNA follows: TGTGCCAGCAGCCCGACAGGGACCCAGGGGCCCCAGCATTTT. Translation: CASSPTGTQGPQHF.

The rearrangement uses TRBV27 and TRBJ2-7; D may be TRBD1 or TRBD2 (7 bases each). CDR3 length equals 21 residues. V was shortened by 6 bases and J by 3 bases, with 36 bases between the two germline ends. Germline CDR1 and CDR2: MNHEY and SMNVEV (reference sequence). The CDR3 loop reads CASRMTGTIFSGPSEHYEQYF. The CDR3 DNA reads TGTGCCAGCAGGATGACAGGGACTATCTTTAGCGGGCCATCAGAACACTACGAGCAGTACTTC.

The rearrangement joins TRBV4-3 to TRBJ2-1; perhaps TRBD2 as D (6 bases). This CDR3 region has 16 residues. The V and J ends lost 1 base and 9 bases respectively, with 19 bases between them. Germline loops: CDR1 LGHNA, CDR2 YSLEER. The CDR3 spells CASSQGGPNIAAEQFF. DNA of the CDR3: TGCGCCAGCAGCCAAGGGGGACCTAACATAGCGGCTGAGCAGTTCTTC.

CDR3 in DNA: TGTGCCAGCAGGAAGCAGGGCGGGAGAGCCTACGAGCAGTACTTC. This translates into CASRKQGGRAYEQYF. The chain uses TRBV28 and TRBJ2-7; 7 bases match TRBD2. After removal of 6 bases from V and 2 bases from J, the junction contained 10 bases not matched to a gene. From germline, CDR1 is MDHEN and CDR2 SYDVKM. The CDR3 runs 15 residues.

V gene TRBV7-2 combines with J gene TRBJ2-7; 7 positions match TRBD2. CDR1 is SGHTA, CDR2 FQGNSA, per germline. The CDR3 has 17 residues. Trimming removed 5 bases from V and 1 base from J; junction bases left unmatched: 14. As DNA, the CDR3 is TGTGCCAGCAGCCCAGGGTGGGGGGGAGGAAAGTCCTACGAGCAGTACTTC. Its translation: CASSPGWGGGKSYEQYF.

This chain links TRBV11-3 with TRBJ1-5; 10 bases align to TRBD1. The CDR3 is 15 residues long. CDR1 is SGHNT and CDR2 is YENEEA in the germline V gene. V trimming: 6 bases; J trimming: 6 bases; junction bases outside the gene matches: 8. The CDR3 protein is CASRWTGGMSQPQHF. The CDR3 DNA follows: TGTGCCAGCAGGTGGACAGGGGGTATGAGTCAGCCCCAGCATTTT. Supplemented by reference TRBV11-3 and TRBJ1-5, the full variable domain reads EAGVVQSPRYKIIEKKQPVAFWCNPISGHNTLYWYLQNLGQGPELLIRYENEEAVDDSQLPKDRFSAERLKGVDSTLKIQPAELGDSAVYLCASRWTGGMSQPQHFGDGTRLSIL.